This T cell receptor (beta chain) is from a study of cytomegalovirus exposure and HLA in healthy donors. Turning to the study itself: It was reported in a later analysis that the 100 to 150 validation repertoires used the same platform as the 550 to 850 first-cohort repertoires. Points from the study as a whole: According to a subsequent analysis, TCR clusters from the first cohort were inclined to appear together in the roughly 110 validation repertoires.

This clone showed up just once. Its antigen is not identified. Assay used: immunoSEQ multiplex PCR; TCRdb lists only in-frame clones, some missing. This sample yields 250,000 to 300,000 clones, of which 90% are seen a single time; 0.37% belongs to the top ten. The donors were members of the roughly 120-subject validation cohort (separate from the approximately 670-subject first cohort). Germline loops: CDR1 LNHNV, CDR2 YYDKDF (reference sequence). The CDR3 spans 17 residues. J was trimmed by 5 bases and V by 0 bases; bases with no gene match: 7. Sample: PBMCs. The chain couples TRBV15 to TRBJ2-2, with 9 bases identical to TRBD1. The sequence was collected from a woman aged 18-30 years in good health and CMV-seronegative. The CDR3 DNA follows: TGTGCCACCAGCAGAGAGCGGGGGACAGGGAGGACCGGGGAGCTGTTTTTT. As protein: CATSRERGTGRTGELFF.